The 20 T cell receptor beta chains listed next were all sequenced from one sample in a study of identical twins. MiXCR, run by TCRdb on the 5' RACE reads, gives a single entry per CDR3 protein. Among 240,000 or so distinct CDR3 sequences listed, 5.5% to 7% were seen once. The same sample was also used in a study of yellow fever vaccine responses in identical twins.

Sequencing input: memory (CD45RO+) T cells sorted from blood. These receptors originate from a woman aged 18-29 years in good health.

This chain connects TRBV5-1 to TRBJ1-5, with D maybe TRBD1 (6 bases). CDR1 is SGHRS, CDR2 YFSETQ, per germline. V was clipped by 5 bases and J by 3 bases, with 12 bases between them. The CDR3 consists of 14 residues. CDR3 amino acids: CASRSGVDNQPQHF. In DNA form, the CDR3 reads TGCGCCAGCAGGTCAGGGGTGGACAATCAGCCCCAGCATTTT.

The genes are TRBV28 and TRBJ1-6; 7 bases agree with TRBD1. This CDR3 region has 15 residues. The V and J ends lost 7 bases and 10 bases, in that order; junction bases with no gene match: 13. Looked up from germline, CDR1 is MDHEN and CDR2 is SYDVKM. CDR3 in DNA: TGTGCCAGCAAATTATCAGGGGGAAGGGAATCACCCCTCCACTTT. It encodes CASKLSGGRESPLHF. Filled out from reference TRBV28 and TRBJ1-6, the complete variable domain reads DVKVTQSSRYLVKRTGEKVFLECVQDMDHENMFWYRQDPGLGLRLIYFSYDVKMKEKGDIPEGYSVSREKKERFSLILESASTNQTSMYLCASKLSGGRESPLHFGNGTRLTVT.

This clonotype was detected only a few times. The chain employs TRBV5-1 and TRBJ2-3; 8 nucleotides line up with TRBD2. The germline V gene has CDR1 SGHRS and CDR2 YFSETQ. With 3 bases clipped from V and 9 bases from J, the junction kept 12 bases outside the gene matches. The CDR3 runs 15 residues. Here the CDR3 reads CASSSGGEAIRTQYF. In nucleotides, the CDR3 is TGCGCCAGCAGCTCCGGGGGGGAGGCCATCAGAACGCAGTATTTT.

This clonotype was recorded many times. The chain has TRBV27 and TRBJ2-1; 10 nucleotides match TRBD2. The ends lost 3 bases at V and 7 bases at J; junction bases unmatched: 3. Germline values: CDR1 MNHEY, CDR2 SMNVEV (reference sequence). This CDR3 is built from 14 residues. The CDR3 DNA reads as TGTGCCAGCAGTTTGAGCGGGAGGGCGAATGAGCAGTTCTTC. Its translation: CASSLSGRANEQFF.

The genes are TRBV18 and TRBJ2-1; weak D call: TRBD2 (5 bases). Germline CDR1 KGHSH, CDR2 LQKENI. V dropped 2 bases and J dropped 7 bases, with 12 bases sitting between them. This CDR3 comprises 14 residues. CDR3 sequence (DNA): TGTGCCAGCTCACCAAGAAGCGGCCTAAATGAGCAGTTCTTC. Translation: CASSPRSGLNEQFF. Drawing the rest from reference TRBV18 and TRBJ2-1, the complete variable domain is NAGVMQNPRHLVRRRGQEARLRCSPMKGHSHVYWYRQLPEEGLKFMVYLQKENIIDESGMPKERFSAEFPKEGPSILRIQQVVRGDSAAYFCASSPRSGLNEQFFGPGTRLTVL.

This clonotype was detected ten times or more. The CDR3 loop reads CASSQTSGTDTQYF. CDR3 sequence (DNA): TGCGCCAGCAGCCAGACTAGCGGCACAGATACGCAGTATTTT. The genes are TRBV5-1 and TRBJ2-3; 8 bases are a match to TRBD2. Per the germline V gene, CDR1 is SGHRS and CDR2 is YFSETQ. This CDR3 contains 14 residues. V shed 4 bases, J shed 1 base, and the junction held 2 bases outside the gene matches. Full variable domain (rest looked up from reference TRBV5-1 and TRBJ2-3): KAGVTQTPRYLIKTRGQQVTLSCSPISGHRSVSWYQQTPGQGLQFLFEYFSETQRNKGNFPGRFSGRQFSNSRSEMNVSTLELGDSALYLCASSQTSGTDTQYFGPGTRLTVL.

This clonotype was detected many times. This chain links TRBV5-1 with TRBJ2-3; TRBD2 is a possible D gene (7 bases). This CDR3 spans 15 amino acids. V lost 2 bases and J 2 bases, leaving 12 bases between the germline ends. CDR1 SGHRS and CDR2 YFSETQ come from the germline V gene. CDR3 in amino acids: CASSLDGGPTDTQYF. The DNA for the CDR3 is TGCGCCAGCAGCTTAGACGGGGGGCCCACAGATACGCAGTATTTT.

The rearrangement links TRBV2 to TRBJ2-1; weak D call: TRBD2 (5 bases). The germline CDR1 and CDR2 sequences are SNHLY and FYNNEI. This CDR3 spans 14 amino acids. V lost 7 bases and J 4 bases, leaving 14 bases between the germline ends. CDR3 sequence reads: CASIAGEGYNEQFF. CDR3 DNA sequence: TGTGCCAGCATTGCGGGTGAAGGTTACAATGAGCAGTTCTTC. The variable domain in full, completed from reference TRBV2 and TRBJ2-1, reads EPEVTQTPSHQVTQMGQEVILRCVPISNHLYFYWYRQILGQKVEFLVSFYNNEISEKSEIFDDQFSVERPDGSNFTLKIRSTKLEDSAMYFCASIAGEGYNEQFFGPGTRLTVL.

This clonotype appeared many times. This chain links TRBV7-9 with TRBJ1-6; TRBD1 matches 7 bases. V was clipped by 3 bases and J by 7 bases; unmatched bases: 3. This CDR3 has 14 amino acids. Germline values: CDR1 SEHNR, CDR2 FQNEAQ (reference sequence). CDR3 region: CASSFTTGNSPLHF. CDR3 sequence (DNA): TGTGCCAGCAGCTTTACGACAGGGAATTCACCCCTCCACTTT.

The table lists this clonotype with a few counts. The V call is TRBV28, the J call TRBJ2-3, with D possibly being TRBD2 (6 bases). With 5 bases removed from V and 2 bases from J, the gap between germline ends came to 14 bases. CDR3 length equals 15 residues. Germline V lookup: CDR1 MDHEN, CDR2 SYDVKM. The CDR3 region is CASSTGDSHTDTQYF. The CDR3 nucleotides read TGTGCCAGCAGTACCGGGGACTCCCACACAGATACGCAGTATTTT.

The chain combines TRBV7-6 with TRBJ2-7; D may be TRBD2 (6 bases). The CDR3 consists of 16 residues. From germline, CDR1 is SGHVS and CDR2 FNYEAQ. V shed 5 bases and J shed 2 bases, with 19 bases lying between them. The CDR3, as DNA: TGTGCCAGCAGCATAACCGGGACTCAGACCCCCTACGAGCAGTACTTC. It specifies CASSITGTQTPYEQYF.

A few counts support this clonotype. The chain has TRBV28 and TRBJ2-3; D uncertain. Germline-derived CDR1 and CDR2 are MDHEN and SYDVKM. Trimming shortened V by 0 bases and J by 1 base, and 8 bases separated the two germline ends. CDR3 length: 15 residues. The CDR3 sequence: CASSLWSLGTDTQYF. DNA for the CDR3: TGTGCCAGCAGTTTATGGAGCCTCGGCACAGATACGCAGTATTTT.

This clonotype was seen at least ten times. This sequence joins TRBV29-1 and TRBJ2-7; 7 nucleotides align to TRBD2. CDR1 and CDR2 (germline): SQVTM, ANQGSEA. The V and J ends lost 6 bases and 0 bases, in that order; junction bases with no gene match: 5. The length of the CDR3 is 13 residues. The CDR3 DNA is TGCAGCGTCAAAACTAGCGTCTCCTACGAGCAGTACTTC. Amino acid sequence: CSVKTSVSYEQYF.

J is TRBJ2-3 and V is TRBV27; maybe TRBD1 (6 bases). The V gene's germline CDR1 is MNHEY and CDR2 SMNVEV (reference sequence). This CDR3 has 15 amino acids. Trimming cost V 5 bases and J 4 bases, with 16 bases left between them. The CDR3 bases are TGTGCCAGCAGTCAAACGTTACAGGGCGCAGATACGCAGTATTTT. This translates into CASSQTLQGADTQYF.

This clonotype occurred a few times. The chain uses TRBV5-1 and TRBJ2-1; a possible D gene is TRBD1 (8 bases). CDR3 length equals 16 residues. Per the germline V gene, CDR1 is SGHRS and CDR2 is YFSETQ. V lost 4 bases, J lost 1 base, and 15 bases lay in between. CDR3 sequence (DNA): TGCGCCAGCAGCCAGGGGGCGGGGGCGTCCTACAATGAGCAGTTCTTC. Its translation is CASSQGAGASYNEQFF.

In this sample, this clonotype turned up a few times. The chain is built from TRBV7-9 and TRBJ2-2; D remains ambiguous. Per the germline V gene, CDR1 is SEHNR and CDR2 is FQNEAQ (reference sequence). V was pared by 4 bases and J by 6 bases, with 9 bases between. This CDR3 contains 13 residues. CDR3 residues: CASSSPPSGELFF. DNA of the CDR3: TGTGCCAGCAGCTCTCCGCCCTCCGGGGAGCTGTTTTTT.

This clonotype was seen more than once but under ten times. The rearrangement joins TRBV2 to TRBJ1-2; D is undetermined. This CDR3 is built from 13 residues. The germline V gene encodes CDR1 SNHLY and CDR2 FYNNEI. Trimming shortened V by 7 bases and J by 0 bases, and 9 bases separated the two germline ends. Here the CDR3 reads CASTDTPNYGYTF. The DNA of the CDR3 is TGTGCCAGCACCGACACCCCTAACTATGGCTACACCTTC.

The CDR3 sequence: CASSGTGVRYYGYTF. The CDR3 DNA reads as TGTGCCAGTAGCGGGACAGGAGTTAGGTACTATGGCTACACCTTC. The chain has TRBV19 and TRBJ1-2; 8 nucleotides line up with TRBD1. The V segment lost 6 bases and the J segment 3 bases; nucleotides outside the gene matches: 9. The CDR3 loop spans 15 amino acids. Germline CDR1 is LNHDA and CDR2 is SQIVND (reference sequence).

J is TRBJ2-3 and V is TRBV5-1; D is perhaps TRBD1 (7 bases). There are 16 residues in the CDR3. Germline-derived CDR1 and CDR2 are SGHRS and YFSETQ. Trimming took off 0 bases at V and 1 base at J, with 12 bases between the two ends. The CDR3 nucleotides are TGCGCCAGCAGCTTGGGGCAGGGGGGCGGCACAGATACGCAGTATTTT. It is translated as CASSLGQGGGTDTQYF.

This clonotype was seen more than once but under ten times. The rearrangement uses TRBV6-1 and TRBJ2-1; D gene ambiguous. Germline CDR1 and CDR2: MNHNS and SASEGT. The V end lost 2 bases, the J end lost 10 bases, and 9 bases lay between the germline ends. The CDR3 has 12 residues. The chain's CDR3 is CASSERSNEQFF. The CDR3 coding sequence is TGTGCCAGCAGTGAAAGGAGTAACGAGCAGTTCTTC.